Following are 25 T cell receptor beta chains from one sample sequenced in a study of neoadjuvant anti-PD-1 for oral cavity cancer. Profiled with immunoSEQ multiplex PCR; TCRdb holds only in-frame clones, not every one. This table has under 15,000 clones, about 64% appearing once. Sample time point: after neoadjuvant nivolumab, at surgical resection. Material: PBMCs, obtained after nivolumab (anti-PD-1) treatment. The receptors stem from a person between 40 and 80 years old with oral cavity squamous cell carcinoma.

This chain uses TRBV19 with TRBJ2-5; TRBD1 matches at 10 bases. V lost 7 bases to trimming and J lost 3 bases; unmatched junction nucleotides: 5. There are 14 residues in the CDR3. The germline V gene has CDR1 LNHDA and CDR2 SQIVND (reference sequence). CDR3 residues: CASTTGTGEETQYF. The DNA of the CDR3 is TGTGCCAGTACCACCGGGACAGGGGAAGAGACCCAGTACTTC.

V usage is TRBV30 and J usage is TRBJ2-2; 8 nucleotides agree with TRBD1. This CDR3 is built from 16 residues. Germline V gene lookup returns CDR1 GTSNPN and CDR2 SVGIG (reference sequence). V was clipped by 3 bases and J by 0 bases; unmatched bases: 6. CDR3: CAWSVDRGTNTGELFF. The CDR3 region has the DNA TGTGCCTGGAGCGTCGACAGGGGAACGAACACCGGGGAGCTGTTTTTT.

J is TRBJ1-3 and V is TRBV11-2; TRBD1 aligns across 9 bases. From germline, CDR1 is SGHAT and CDR2 FQNNGV. The CDR3 runs 15 residues. J lost 4 bases, V lost 0 bases, and 1 base had no gene match. The CDR3: CASSLEGTGGNTIYF. The CDR3 DNA sequence: TGTGCCAGCAGCTTAGAGGGGACAGGGGGAAACACCATATATTTT.

The chain couples TRBV27 to TRBJ2-7; D might be TRBD2 (5 bases). The CDR3 contains 14 residues. V was clipped by 3 bases and J by 1 base, with 10 bases between them. Germline CDR1 MNHEY, CDR2 SMNVEV (reference sequence). DNA for the CDR3: TGTGCCAGCAGTTTTGGCTCGGGATCCTACGAGCAGTACTTC. Translated, it gives CASSFGSGSYEQYF.

The chain couples TRBV10-3 to TRBJ1-4; D gene ambiguous. V lost 0 bases, J lost 0 bases, and 5 bases lay in between. Germline CDR1 ENHRY, CDR2 SYGVKD. This CDR3 has 15 residues. The CDR3 protein is CAISESRATNEKLFF. The CDR3 bases are TGTGCCATCAGTGAGTCTAGAGCAACTAATGAAAAACTGTTTTTT.

The chain has TRBV11-2 and TRBJ1-1, with unresolved D. The V gene lost 2 bases and the J gene lost 0 bases, with 13 bases spanning the gap. Looked up from germline, CDR1 is SGHAT and CDR2 is FQNNGV. The CDR3 runs 16 residues. The CDR3 DNA reads as TGTGCCAGCAGCTTAAATGTGTACGGAATGAACACTGAAGCTTTCTTT. As protein: CASSLNVYGMNTEAFF.

V and J are TRBV10-1 and TRBJ1-4; 10 bases match TRBD1. CDR3 length equals 15 residues. J was trimmed by 7 bases and V by 3 bases; bases with no gene match: 5. Germline CDR1 reads WNHNN; CDR2 reads SYGVQD (reference sequence). CDR3 coding DNA: TGCGCCAGCAGTGACGGGGGACAGGGGTTTGAAAAACTGTTTTTT. This translates into CASSDGGQGFEKLFF.

This sequence joins TRBV4-1 and TRBJ2-1, with 7 bases that match TRBD2. This CDR3 is 14 amino acids long. The germline gives CDR1 MGHRA, CDR2 YSYEKL. V lost 1 base, J lost 9 bases, and 6 bases stayed unmatched. The CDR3 sequence is CASSQAGGKGEQFF. The CDR3 DNA reads TGCGCCAGCAGCCAAGCCGGGGGGAAGGGTGAGCAGTTCTTC.

This clone occurred a few times. The CDR3 DNA reads TGCGCCAGCAGCCTGAGGGCGGGAGGGCCGTCCTACGAGCAGTACTTC. Translated, it gives CASSLRAGGPSYEQYF. The genes are TRBV4-1 and TRBJ2-7; 9 bases line up with TRBD2. The CDR3 is 16 amino acids. Losses at the gene ends were 4 bases for V and 1 base for J; bases not matched to a gene: 8. CDR1 MGHRA and CDR2 YSYEKL come from the germline V gene.

This clone came up a few times. DNA of the CDR3: TGTGCCAGCAGTTATGGGAACACCGGGGAGCTGTTTTTT. This sequence encodes CASSYGNTGELFF. The rearrangement joins TRBV27 to TRBJ2-2; D is unresolved. V was shortened by 4 bases and J by 1 base, with 4 bases between the two germline ends. This CDR3 spans 13 amino acids. The germline V gene has CDR1 MNHEY and CDR2 SMNVEV (reference sequence).

The genes are TRBV5-5 and TRBJ2-7; D is undetermined. The CDR3 covers 16 residues. Germline CDR1 reads SGHKS; CDR2 reads YYEKEE (reference sequence). V lost 2 bases and J 0 bases, leaving 15 bases between the germline ends. The CDR3 loop reads CASSFSSSVNSYEQYF. CDR3 sequence (DNA): TGTGCCAGCAGCTTTAGCTCATCGGTCAACTCCTACGAGCAGTACTTC.

This clone was detected only a few times. J is TRBJ2-7 and V is TRBV6-1; 14 bases line up with TRBD2. CDR3 length: 15 amino acids. Germline lookup yields CDR1 MNHNS and CDR2 SASEGT. V lost 6 bases, J lost 2 bases, and 3 bases stayed unmatched. The CDR3 reads CASRPGLAGAYEQYF. The CDR3 region has the DNA TGTGCCAGCAGGCCGGGACTAGCGGGGGCCTACGAGCAGTACTTC.

This chain joins TRBV11-2 and TRBJ2-5; a weak D match, TRBD2 (5 bases). Germline loops: CDR1 SGHAT, CDR2 FQNNGV. The CDR3 has 15 residues. V dropped 4 bases and J dropped 2 bases, with 14 bases sitting between them. CDR3 DNA: TGTGCCAGCAGCTCTCGACCTAGCCAGCAAGAGACCCAGTACTTC. It encodes CASSSRPSQQETQYF.

The chain employs TRBV6-5 and TRBJ2-5, with TRBD2 matching over 10 bases. Trimming removed 6 bases from V and 1 base from J; junction bases left unmatched: 5. In germline, CDR1 is MNHEY, CDR2 SVGAGI. CDR3 length equals 15 residues. The CDR3 bases are TGTGCCAGCAGCCTTCGACTAGCGGGCCAAGAGACCCAGTACTTC. This sequence encodes CASSLRLAGQETQYF.

This clone was observed a handful of times. The chain couples TRBV6-1 to TRBJ1-1, with a possible D match to TRBD1 (6 bases). The CDR3 spans 15 residues. In germline, CDR1 is MNHNS, CDR2 SASEGT. Trimming cost V 4 bases and J 2 bases, with 14 bases left between them. CDR3 bases: TGTGCCAGCAGTGGAGCAGGGGCGTCAAACACTGAAGCTTTCTTT. Its protein product is CASSGAGASNTEAFF.

CDR3 sequence (DNA): TGCGCCAGCAGTGCCACCGGGACAGGGGTTGTAGAGACCCAGTACTTC. Translation gives CASSATGTGVVETQYF. The chain joins TRBV5-1 to TRBJ2-5; 10 bases are shared with TRBD1. The CDR3 runs to 16 residues. J was trimmed by 4 bases and V by 5 bases; bases with no gene match: 11. Germline-derived CDR1 and CDR2 are SGHRS and YFSETQ.

V and J are TRBV9 and TRBJ2-1; unclear D gene. The V and J ends lost 4 bases and 0 bases respectively, with 11 bases between them. The CDR3 consists of 15 residues. Looked up from germline, CDR1 is SGDLS and CDR2 is YYNGEE. The CDR3 DNA is TGTGCCAGCAGCATCACTTCAAGCTCCTACAATGAGCAGTTCTTC. Protein: CASSITSSSYNEQFF.

J is TRBJ2-6 and V is TRBV30; D is unresolved. There are 15 residues in the CDR3. Trimming cost V 1 base and J 0 bases, with 7 bases left between them. Germline values: CDR1 GTSNPN, CDR2 SVGIG (reference sequence). CDR3: CAWSAGSSGANVLTF. The CDR3 nucleotides are TGTGCCTGGAGTGCGGGCAGCTCTGGGGCCAACGTCCTGACTTTC.

V usage is TRBV30 and J usage is TRBJ1-1; TRBD1 agrees at 7 bases. There are 12 residues in the CDR3. The germline V gene has CDR1 GTSNPN and CDR2 SVGIG (reference sequence). The trim removed 5 bases at V and 11 bases at J, leaving 11 bases unmatched. CDR3 in amino acids: CAWGDSRQLAFF. The CDR3 region has the DNA TGTGCCTGGGGGGACAGCCGGCAATTGGCTTTCTTT.

This chain connects TRBV5-4 to TRBJ1-1, with 7 bases identical to TRBD1. The V gene's germline CDR1 is SGHNT and CDR2 YYREEE (reference sequence). V gave up 4 bases and J gave up 1 base; unmatched junction bases: 10. The CDR3 runs to 16 residues. The CDR3 loop reads CASSDTGDGGNTEAFF. The CDR3 nucleotides are TGTGCCAGCAGCGATACAGGGGACGGAGGGAACACTGAAGCTTTCTTT.

This chain joins TRBV5-1 and TRBJ1-5, with TRBD1 identical over 7 bases. CDR3 length: 14 residues. Germline CDR1 and CDR2: SGHRS and YFSETQ. Losses at the gene ends were 10 bases for V and 3 bases for J; bases not matched to a gene: 10. The CDR3 region has the DNA TGCGCCTTATCCGACAGGGAGAACAATCAGCCCCAGCATTTT. This codes for CALSDRENNQPQHF.

The V gene is TRBV5-1, the J gene TRBJ1-3, with D perhaps matching TRBD1 (5 bases). Germline V gene sequence: CDR1 SGHRS, CDR2 YFSETQ. The CDR3 contains 18 residues. Trimming removed 4 bases at V and 0 bases at J, with 20 bases between. The CDR3: CASSRSPGTARSGNTIYF. The CDR3 region has the DNA TGCGCCAGCAGCCGTTCTCCCGGGACGGCCCGCTCTGGAAACACCATATATTTT.

DNA for the CDR3: TGTGCCAGCAGCTTAGGGACCACTACCGAGACCCAGTACTTC. Protein product: CASSLGTTTETQYF. The chain links TRBV11-2 to TRBJ2-5, with no clear D. There are 14 residues in the CDR3. CDR1 SGHAT and CDR2 FQNNGV come from the germline V gene. Trimming took 1 base from V and 5 from J, leaving 11 bases between them.

This clone has only a few counts. The chain is built from TRBV2 and TRBJ2-7; D unresolved. CDR1 and CDR2 from the germline V gene are SNHLY and FYNNEI. V gave up 6 bases and J gave up 0 bases, with 6 bases separating them. This CDR3 spans 12 amino acids. The CDR3 DNA reads as TGTGCCAGCAGGGACCCCTCCTACGAGCAGTACTTC. Its translation: CASRDPSYEQYF.

The CDR3: CASSLVLRDGYTF. CDR3 bases: TGCGCCAGCAGCTTGGTGTTGAGGGATGGCTACACCTTC. V gene TRBV5-1 combines with J gene TRBJ1-2; D uncertain. This CDR3 has 13 residues. Trimming pared 0 bases from V and 6 bases from J, leaving 9 bases between. CDR1 SGHRS and CDR2 YFSETQ come from the germline V gene.